The 2 T cell receptor beta chains below were found in one sample sequenced in a study of shared clonotypes between healthy human individuals. Produced via immunoSEQ multiplex PCR; TCRdb's table is partial and in-frame only. The sample records around 980,000 clones, around three quarters being singletons. The sequencing sample was made of memory CD4+ T cells from PBMCs. This sample's subset: CD45RA-negative fraction. The source is a man between 18 and 29 years old in good health. Some clones in this sample may be carry-over from other donors' samples.

The chain uses TRBV11-3 and TRBJ2-3; no clear D. V gave up 5 bases and J gave up 3 bases, with 15 bases separating them. Germline V gene sequence: CDR1 SGHNT, CDR2 YENEEA. The CDR3 is 15 amino acids. CDR3 residues: CASSPGPFGTDTQYF. Here the CDR3 DNA reads TGTGCCAGCAGCCCCGGACCTTTCGGGACAGATACGCAGTATTTT.

The J gene is TRBJ2-5, the V gene TRBV15; a possible D gene is TRBD1 (5 bases). V was pared by 1 base and J by 5 bases, with 17 bases between. Germline CDR1 is LNHNV and CDR2 is YYDKDF (reference sequence). The CDR3 consists of 16 residues. CDR3 region: CATSRVTGGVGETQYF. The CDR3 DNA reads TGTGCCACCAGCAGAGTCACAGGTGGGGTTGGGGAGACCCAGTACTTC.